This T cell receptor beta chain was recovered during a study of blood T cells in healthy people across ages. Study-wide results and limits: Older age went with lower TCR beta diversity per million T cells, in a roughly linear way. Higher diversity and more naive CD4+ cells were features of long-lived donors, compared to aged donors.

Trimming took off 1 base at V and 0 bases at J, with 13 bases between the two ends. The CDR3 sequence is 17 residues long. Looked up from germline, CDR1 is SGHTA and CDR2 is FQGTGA. Donor samples were obtained from healthy Caucasian individuals from Russia, aged 6 to 90. It was with a sample-barcoded 5' primer and a J-beta primer mix that a second PCR of roughly 7 to 11 cycles was run. One entry per CDR3 protein results from TCRdb running MiXCR on the 5' RACE reads. The data contain roughly 1.6 million distinct CDR3 sequences, about 31% of them singletons. Points on this clonotype: Its target is unknown.

The sequence came from a woman aged 25 to 39 in good health. This chain links TRBV7-3 with TRBJ2-1; D is possibly TRBD2 (5 bases). What was sequenced was blood. CDR3 in DNA: TGTGCCAGCAGCTTAAAACCTAGCCGACACTCCTACAATGAGCAGTTCTTC. Protein product: CASSLKPSRHSYNEQFF.